Shown below are 6 T cell receptor beta chains from a single sample sequenced in a study of CD8 T cells in ankylosing spondylitis. TCRdb reanalysed the 5' RACE reads using MiXCR and keeps one entry per CDR3 protein. The data contain about 24,000 distinct CDR3 sequences, about an eighth of them singletons. The sequenced material came from blood. The receptors were gathered from a male donor with ankylosing spondylitis or in good health (not recorded which).

This clonotype showed up many times. The chain is built from TRBV7-2 and TRBJ2-7; D may be TRBD1 or TRBD2 (6 bases each). The germline V gene encodes CDR1 SGHTA and CDR2 FQGNSA. Trimming left V 2 bases short and J 4 bases short, with 15 bases between. This CDR3 spans 15 amino acids. The CDR3 DNA reads TGTGCCAGCAGCTTAAGCGCCGGGGGCAGGTACGAGCAGTACTTC. It specifies CASSLSAGGRYEQYF. The complete variable domain, with remaining parts taken from reference TRBV7-2 and TRBJ2-7, reads GAGVSQSPSNKVTEKGKDVELRCDPISGHTALYWYRQSLGQGLEFLIYFQGNSAPDKSGLPSDRFSAERTGGSVSTLTIQRTQQEDSAVYLCASSLSAGGRYEQYFGPGTRLTVT.

The CDR3 DNA follows: TGCAGCGTTGCCGCCGTTTTCGACGAGCAGTACTTC. As protein: CSVAAVFDEQYF. The V call is TRBV29-1, the J call TRBJ2-7; D is unresolved. CDR1 SQVTM and CDR2 ANQGSEA come from the germline V gene. V was clipped by 4 bases and J by 5 bases, with 12 bases between them. The CDR3 is 12 residues long.

Ten or more counts support this clonotype. The gene calls are TRBV12-3 or TRBV12-4 and TRBJ2-7; 7 bases agree with TRBD1. J lost 3 bases, V lost 6 bases, and 11 bases had no gene match. The CDR3 is 15 residues long. CDR3 DNA: TGTGCCAGCAGCCGCGGACAGGCGGCAAACTACGAGCAGTACTTC. Translation: CASSRGQAANYEQYF.

This clonotype was recorded a few times. The rearrangement joins TRBV3-1 to TRBJ2-7; no reliable D call. V dropped 3 bases and J dropped 0 bases, with 12 bases sitting between them. This CDR3 has 15 residues. Germline V gives CDR1 LGHDT, CDR2 YNNKEL (reference sequence). DNA of the CDR3: TGTGCCAGCAGCCAGGATTTACGGTACTCCTACGAGCAGTACTTC. Amino acid sequence: CASSQDLRYSYEQYF.

The rearrangement uses TRBV25-1 and TRBJ2-5; TRBD2 might be the D (6 bases). Trimming took 5 bases from V and 5 from J, leaving 18 bases between them. Germline V gene lookup returns CDR1 MGHDK and CDR2 SYGVNS. This CDR3 comprises 15 residues. The CDR3 loop reads CASSTPGGIQETQYF. The CDR3, as DNA: TGTGCCAGCAGTACCCCTGGCGGGATCCAGGAGACCCAGTACTTC.

The chain combines TRBV11-2 with TRBJ2-7, with 8 bases aligning to TRBD2. CDR1 and CDR2 (germline): SGHAT, FQNNGV. The junction had 7 bases not matched to a gene; V was cut back by 5 bases and J by 4 bases. This CDR3 has 14 amino acids. DNA of the CDR3: TGTGCCAGCAGCCTACTAGCGGTTTCGTACGAGCAGTACTTC. It encodes CASSLLAVSYEQYF. Full variable domain (remainder filled in from reference TRBV11-2 and TRBJ2-7): EAGVAQSPRYKIIEKRQSVAFWCNPISGHATLYWYQQILGQGPKLLIQFQNNGVVDDSQLPKDRFSAERLKGVDSTLKIQPAKLEDSAVYLCASSLLAVSYEQYFGPGTRLTVT.